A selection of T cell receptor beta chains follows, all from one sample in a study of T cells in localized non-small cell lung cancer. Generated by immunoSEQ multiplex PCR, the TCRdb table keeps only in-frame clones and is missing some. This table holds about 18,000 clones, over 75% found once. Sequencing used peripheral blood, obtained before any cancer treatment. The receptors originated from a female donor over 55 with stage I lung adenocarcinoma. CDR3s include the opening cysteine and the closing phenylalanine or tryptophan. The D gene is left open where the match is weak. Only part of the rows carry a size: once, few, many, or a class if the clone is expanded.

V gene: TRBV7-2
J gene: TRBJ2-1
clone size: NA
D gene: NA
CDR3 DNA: TGTGCCAGCAGAAGGGCGGGGGCTAAGAGAAATGAGCAGTTCTTC
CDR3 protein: CASRRAGAKRNEQFF

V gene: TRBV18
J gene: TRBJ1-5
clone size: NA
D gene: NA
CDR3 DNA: TGTGCCAGCTCACCCGGGGGGGGAAGCAATCAGCCCCAGCATTTT
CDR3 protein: CASSPGGGSNQPQHF

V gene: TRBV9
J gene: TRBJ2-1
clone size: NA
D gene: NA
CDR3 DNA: TGTGCCAGCAGCGCGCCGGGACGAATTAACAATGAGCAGTTCTTC
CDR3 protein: CASSAPGRINNEQFF

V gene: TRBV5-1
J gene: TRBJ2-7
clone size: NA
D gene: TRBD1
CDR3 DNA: TGCGCCAGCAGCTGGTGGACAGGGGATGTAGGGTACGAGCAGTACTTC
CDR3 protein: CASSWWTGDVGYEQYF

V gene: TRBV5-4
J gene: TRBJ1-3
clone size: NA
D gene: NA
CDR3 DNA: TGTGCCAGCAGCGAAGGTGGACCAGGGAGCTCTGGAAACACCATATATTTT
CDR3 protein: CASSEGGPGSSGNTIYF

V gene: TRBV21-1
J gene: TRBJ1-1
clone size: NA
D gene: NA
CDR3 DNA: TGTGCCAGCAGGATACCTGTAGCAATTCGCACTGAAGCTTTCTTT
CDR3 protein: CASRIPVAIRTEAFF

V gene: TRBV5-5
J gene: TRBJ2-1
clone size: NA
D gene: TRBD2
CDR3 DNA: TGTGCCAGCAGCTCGCGGGGGACTAATGAGCAGTTCTTC
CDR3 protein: CASSSRGTNEQFF

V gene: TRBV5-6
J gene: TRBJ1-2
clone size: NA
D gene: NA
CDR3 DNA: TGTGCCAGCAGCTTGGATAGAGACCCGGGCTATGGCTACACCTTC
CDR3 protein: CASSLDRDPGYGYTF

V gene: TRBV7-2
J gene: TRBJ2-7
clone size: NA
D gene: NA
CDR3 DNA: TGTGCCAGCAGCCCCCGTCTCCGGCGGGCCCGGGACTACGAGCAGTACTTC
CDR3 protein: CASSPRLRRARDYEQYF

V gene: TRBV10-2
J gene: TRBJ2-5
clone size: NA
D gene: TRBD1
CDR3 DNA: TGCGCCAGCAGTGACTCAGGACAGGGGAGGGAGACCCAGTACTTC
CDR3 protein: CASSDSGQGRETQYF

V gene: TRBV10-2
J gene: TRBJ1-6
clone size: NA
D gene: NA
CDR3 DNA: TGCGCCAGCAGTGAGCAGACAGTTTCACCCCTCCACTTT
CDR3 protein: CASSEQTVSPLHF

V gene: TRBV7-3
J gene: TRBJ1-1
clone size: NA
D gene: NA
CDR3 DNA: TGTGCCAGCAGCTTCCTGGGACACCCCTCTGCAGGTACTGAAGCTTTCTTT
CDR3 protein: CASSFLGHPSAGTEAFF

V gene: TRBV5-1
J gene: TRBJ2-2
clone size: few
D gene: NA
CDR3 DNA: TGCGCCAGCAGCACCTCCAGGGGGGTCAAGACCACCGGGGAGCTGTTTTTT
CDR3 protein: CASSTSRGVKTTGELFF

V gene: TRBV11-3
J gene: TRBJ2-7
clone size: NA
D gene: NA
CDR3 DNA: TGTGCCAGCAGCCCTGGTCCATCCTACGAGCAGTACTTC
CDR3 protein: CASSPGPSYEQYF

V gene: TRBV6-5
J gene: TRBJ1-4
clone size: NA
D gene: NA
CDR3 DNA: TGTGCCAGCAGTTACTCTCCACAGTCAACTAATGAAAAACTGTTTTTT
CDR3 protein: CASSYSPQSTNEKLFF

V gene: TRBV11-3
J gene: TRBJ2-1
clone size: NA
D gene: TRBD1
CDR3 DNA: TGTGCCAGCAGCTTAGATTATTGGGACAGGGGAAGCAATGAGCAGTTCTTC
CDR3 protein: CASSLDYWDRGSNEQFF

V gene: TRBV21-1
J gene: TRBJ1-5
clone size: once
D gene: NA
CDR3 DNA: TGTGCCAGCAGCAAAGCACCTCAGCCCCAGCATTTT
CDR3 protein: CASSKAPQPQHF

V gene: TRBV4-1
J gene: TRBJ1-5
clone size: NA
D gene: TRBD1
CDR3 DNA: TGCGCCAGCAGCCAACCACAGGGGAGCAATCAGCCCCAGCATTTT
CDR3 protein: CASSQPQGSNQPQHF

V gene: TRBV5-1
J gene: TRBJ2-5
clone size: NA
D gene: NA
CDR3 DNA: TGCGCCAGCAGCCAGGGGGAGACCCAGTACTTC
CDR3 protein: CASSQGETQYF

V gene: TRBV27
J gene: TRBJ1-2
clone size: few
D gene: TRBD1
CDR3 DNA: TGTGCCAGCAGTTCGGACAGGGGGAGCTATGGCTACACCTTC
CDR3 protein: CASSSDRGSYGYTF

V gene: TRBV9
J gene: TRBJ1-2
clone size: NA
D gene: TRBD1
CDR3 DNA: TGTGCCAGCAGCGTAGGAGAAGGGGGCTACTATGGCTACACCTTC
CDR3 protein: CASSVGEGGYYGYTF

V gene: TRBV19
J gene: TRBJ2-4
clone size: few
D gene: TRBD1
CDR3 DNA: TGTGCCAGTACCTACGGGACAGGGGCCGGTAACATTCAGTACTTC
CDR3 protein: CASTYGTGAGNIQYF

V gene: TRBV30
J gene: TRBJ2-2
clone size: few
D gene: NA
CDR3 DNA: TGTGCCTGGAGTCCGGGCAAAAACTTGAACACCGGGGAGCTGTTTTTT
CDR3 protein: CAWSPGKNLNTGELFF

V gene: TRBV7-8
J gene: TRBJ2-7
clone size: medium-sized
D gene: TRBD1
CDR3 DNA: TGTGCCAGCAGCGCTAGGCTAGACAGGGCGGGCTACGAGCAGTACTTC
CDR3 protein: CASSARLDRAGYEQYF

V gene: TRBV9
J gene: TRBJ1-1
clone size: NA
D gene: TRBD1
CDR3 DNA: TGTGCCAGCAGCTCGACAGGGGGCAGCGCTGAAGCTTTCTTT
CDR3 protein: CASSSTGGSAEAFF

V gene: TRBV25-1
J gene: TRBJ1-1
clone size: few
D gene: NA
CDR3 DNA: TGTGCCAGCAGTGACCGGACAGAGACGAACACTGAAGCTTTCTTT
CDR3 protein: CASSDRTETNTEAFF

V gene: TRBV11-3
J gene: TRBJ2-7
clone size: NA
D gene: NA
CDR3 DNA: TGTGCCAGCAGCTTAGAGACAGGACAATCCTACGAGCAGTACTTC
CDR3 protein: CASSLETGQSYEQYF

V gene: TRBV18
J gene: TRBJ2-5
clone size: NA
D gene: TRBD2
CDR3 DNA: TGTGCCAGCTCACGTTACAACACGGCGGGGGAGATCCAAGAGACCCAGTACTTC
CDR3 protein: CASSRYNTAGEIQETQYF

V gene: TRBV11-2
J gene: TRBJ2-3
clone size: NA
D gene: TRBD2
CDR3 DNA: TGTGCCAGCAGCTCCCGACTAGCGGGGGGGAGGGATACGCAGTATTTT
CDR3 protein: CASSSRLAGGRDTQYF

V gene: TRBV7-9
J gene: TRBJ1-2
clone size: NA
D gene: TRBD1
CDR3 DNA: TGTGCCAGCAGCTTTGGGACAGGTCGTAACTATGGCTACACCTTC
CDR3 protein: CASSFGTGRNYGYTF

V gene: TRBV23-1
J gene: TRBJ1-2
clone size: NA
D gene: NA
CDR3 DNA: TGCGCCAGCAGTCAATCCCCCGGGACTTATGGCTACACCTTC
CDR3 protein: CASSQSPGTYGYTF